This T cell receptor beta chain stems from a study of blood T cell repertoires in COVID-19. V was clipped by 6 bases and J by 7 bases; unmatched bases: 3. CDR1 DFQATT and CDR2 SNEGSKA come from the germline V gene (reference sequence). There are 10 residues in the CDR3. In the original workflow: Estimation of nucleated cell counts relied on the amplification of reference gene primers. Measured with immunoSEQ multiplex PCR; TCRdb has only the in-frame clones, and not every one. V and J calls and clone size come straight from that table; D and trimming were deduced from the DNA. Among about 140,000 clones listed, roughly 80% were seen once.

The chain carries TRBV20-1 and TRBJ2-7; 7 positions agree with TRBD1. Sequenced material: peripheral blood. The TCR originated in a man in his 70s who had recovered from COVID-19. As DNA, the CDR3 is TGCAGTGCGGTGGGACAGGAGCAGTACTTC. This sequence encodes CSAVGQEQYF.